These 8 T cell receptor beta chains were all obtained from the same sample, sequenced in a study of T cell repertoires in cytomegalovirus infection. The antigens these receptors bind are not known. TCRdb reprocessed the reads via MiXCR and lists one record per CDR3 protein. The sample lists just over 450,000 distinct CDR3 sequences, 42% occurring once. The source was cultured PBMCs, collected from culture after CMV antigen stimulation. The receptors here all came from a human donor in good health (CMV status not recorded). Some clones in this sample may be carry-over from other donors' samples.

This sequence joins TRBV7-2 and TRBJ2-1, with D maybe TRBD1 (7 bases). V lost 5 bases and J 0 bases, leaving 14 bases between the germline ends. This CDR3 contains 16 residues. Germline assignment: CDR1 SGHTA and CDR2 FQGNSA. The CDR3 nucleotides are TGTGCCAGCAGCCCAGGGGGGATTAGCTCCTACAATGAGCAGTTCTTC. As protein: CASSPGGISSYNEQFF.

The V and J genes are TRBV20-1 and TRBJ1-2; 7 nucleotides align to TRBD1. The CDR3 covers 14 residues. J gave up 4 bases and V 1 base, and 6 bases lay outside the gene matches. In germline, CDR1 is DFQATT, CDR2 SNEGSKA (reference sequence). The CDR3 sequence: CSARGEGGPYGYTF. Here the CDR3 DNA reads TGCAGTGCTAGAGGGGAAGGGGGCCCCTATGGCTACACCTTC.

This clonotype came up once. The final CDR3 position lacks the conserved phenylalanine or tryptophan, pointing to a likely read error. This chain connects TRBV28 to TRBJ2-1, with a weak D call TRBD1 (6 bases). CDR1 and CDR2 from the germline V gene are MDHEN and SYDVKM. The CDR3 consists of 16 residues. Deletions cut 7 bases from V and 6 bases from J, with 22 bases between. This chain's CDR3 is CASTPPGASDRNEQFY. The CDR3 DNA sequence: TGTGCCAGCACCCCACCAGGGGCGAGTGATCGCAATGAGCAGTTCTAC.

This clonotype was observed a handful of times. J is TRBJ1-1 and V is TRBV29-1; tentatively, D is TRBD1 (6 bases). Germline CDR1 and CDR2: SQVTM and ANQGSEA. CDR3 length equals 13 residues. Trimming cost V 4 bases and J 5 bases, with 14 bases left between them. This chain's CDR3 is CSVGGGRGTEAFF. DNA for the CDR3: TGCAGCGTTGGCGGGGGGCGTGGAACTGAAGCTTTCTTT.

The chain links TRBV7-9 to TRBJ2-7; 7 nucleotides align to TRBD2. The germline V gene has CDR1 SEHNR and CDR2 FQNEAQ (reference sequence). The V segment lost 3 bases and the J segment 3 bases; nucleotides outside the gene matches: 11. This CDR3 comprises 16 residues. Here the CDR3 DNA reads TGTGCCAGCAGCTTCCCCAAGCGGGACTCGGACTACGAGCAGTACTTC. Translating it yields CASSFPKRDSDYEQYF.

V and J are TRBV7-8 and TRBJ2-7; 9 bases line up with TRBD2. CDR1 SGHVS and CDR2 FQNEAQ come from the germline V gene. CDR3 length: 15 residues. The junction had 11 bases not matched to a gene; V was cut back by 4 bases and J by 7 bases. CDR3 in DNA: TGTGCCAGCAGCTCGACGGGCGGGAGGGCCGGGGAGCAGTACTTC. Translation gives CASSSTGGRAGEQYF.

In DNA, the CDR3 is TGTGCCAGTAACAACAGGGGATTTAATTCACCCCTCCACTTT. This codes for CASNNRGFNSPLHF. The chain has TRBV19 and TRBJ1-6; 7 bases align to TRBD1. Per the germline V gene, CDR1 is LNHDA and CDR2 is SQIVND (reference sequence). The trim removed 7 bases at V and 6 bases at J, leaving 6 bases unmatched. The CDR3 is 14 amino acids.

The rearrangement uses TRBV10-3 and TRBJ2-7; no clear D. This CDR3 has 12 amino acids. Germline CDR1 and CDR2: ENHRY and SYGVKD. V lost 5 bases and J lost 5, with 10 bases in between. The CDR3 DNA sequence: TGTGCCATCAGTTACACGAAAAACGAGCAGTACTTC. Amino acids: CAISYTKNEQYF.